Listed here are 4 T cell receptor beta chains from one sample, sequenced in a study of OX40 agonist ivuxolimab in advanced cancers. The library was produced with the immunoSEQ multiplex PCR assay. TCRdb limited this immuneACCESS table to in-frame rearrangements with V and J called. A share of clones is missing; checked studies link under half to unresolved V genes, and the rest is unexplained. This sample lists approximately 76,000 clones; 70% to 90% were detected once. The ten largest clones capture approximately 0.57% of the sample. The source material was CD4+ or CD8+ T cells sorted from blood, sampled in a trial of the OX40 agonist ivuxolimab. Receptors were obtained from an adult with an advanced solid tumor such as melanoma, head and neck, liver or kidney cancer.

V usage is TRBV7-2 and J usage is TRBJ1-2, with unresolved D. CDR3 size: 12 residues. From germline, CDR1 is SGHTA and CDR2 FQGNSA. V gave up 1 base and J gave up 8 bases, with 8 bases separating them. The CDR3 coding sequence is TGTGCCAGCAGCTTAGGAACGAGAGGCTACACCTTC. Protein product: CASSLGTRGYTF.

V usage is TRBV6-5 and J usage is TRBJ1-5, with TRBD1 identical over 10 bases. Per germline, CDR1 MNHEY and CDR2 SVGAGI. The CDR3 contains 15 residues. V was clipped by 8 bases and J by 6 bases; unmatched bases: 10. The CDR3: CASASGQGGSQPQHF. In nucleotides, the CDR3 is TGTGCCAGCGCCTCAGGACAGGGGGGATCTCAGCCCCAGCATTTT.

This chain joins TRBV7-2 and TRBJ1-3, with TRBD1 as a possible D gene (5 bases). Between the trimmed V and J ends, which lost 3 bases and 3 bases, there was a span of 12 bases. The CDR3 covers 15 residues. Germline V gives CDR1 SGHTA, CDR2 FQGNSA. CDR3 region: CASSFNGGGGNTIYF. The CDR3 DNA follows: TGTGCCAGCAGCTTTAATGGTGGGGGTGGAAACACCATATATTTT.

This chain connects TRBV4-1 to TRBJ1-3, with a tentative D call TRBD1 (5 bases). Trimming took off 1 base at V and 2 bases at J, with 9 bases between the two ends. The CDR3 covers 15 residues. Germline-derived CDR1 and CDR2 are MGHRA and YSYEKL. CDR3 DNA sequence: TGCGCCAGCAGCCAAGTTACGGGGGCTGGAAACACCATATATTTT. Its protein product is CASSQVTGAGNTIYF.